These 27 T cell receptor beta chains originate from one sample sequenced in a study of T cells after yellow fever vaccination. TCRdb called the 5' RACE reads again in MiXCR, with one record for every CDR3 protein. The table records 400,000 to 650,000 distinct CDR3 sequences, around a fifth of them present only once. The sequences come from PBMCs, collected less than 25 days after the first yellow fever vaccination. The source is a man younger than 30 who received the YFV17D yellow fever vaccine.

This rearrangement joins TRBV11-2 to TRBJ2-3, with TRBD1 identical over 7 bases. In germline, CDR1 is SGHAT, CDR2 FQNNGV. The CDR3 extends over 13 amino acids. J was trimmed by 8 bases and V by 5 bases; bases with no gene match: 7. The CDR3 spells CASSVDRESTQYF. DNA of the CDR3: TGTGCCAGCAGCGTCGACAGGGAGAGTACGCAGTATTTT.

V gene TRBV7-2 combines with J gene TRBJ2-7; D ambiguous. V lost 1 base and J lost 6, with 19 bases in between. The CDR3 extends over 16 amino acids. Germline V gives CDR1 SGHTA, CDR2 FQGNSA. The DNA for the CDR3 is TGTGCCAGCAGCTTAGTCGGCACCCGCACTTGGGGCGAGCAGTACGTC. It yields the protein CASSLVGTRTWGEQYV.

The chain combines TRBV20-1 with TRBJ2-2; 9 bases map to TRBD1. The CDR3 spans 15 residues. CDR1 and CDR2 from the germline V gene are DFQATT and SNEGSKA (reference sequence). V gave up 6 bases and J gave up 3 bases; unmatched junction bases: 8. The DNA of the CDR3 is TGCAGTGCGAGAAAGGGACAGGGATACACCGGGGAGCTGTTTTTT. It encodes CSARKGQGYTGELFF.

This chain uses TRBV20-1 with TRBJ2-7; the D is unclear. The CDR3 length is 12 residues. CDR1 DFQATT and CDR2 SNEGSKA come from the germline V gene (reference sequence). The V and J ends lost 5 bases and 2 bases respectively, with 10 bases between them. The CDR3 here is CSAGNVAYEQYV. CDR3 nucleotides: TGCAGTGCTGGAAACGTGGCCTACGAGCAGTACGTC.

The rearrangement links TRBV15 to TRBJ1-2; the match to TRBD1 covers 7 bases. CDR3 length: 16 amino acids. The germline V gene has CDR1 LNHNV and CDR2 YYDKDF (reference sequence). The V gene end was trimmed by 3 bases and the J gene end by 2 bases; junction bases not matched to a gene: 9. The CDR3 protein is CATSSRQGRGNYGYTF. The DNA for the CDR3 is TGTGCCACCAGCAGCCGCCAGGGCAGGGGGAACTATGGCTACACCTTC. Variable domain in full (rest from reference TRBV15 and TRBJ1-2): DAMVIQNPRYQVTQFGKPVTLSCSQTLNHNVMYWYQQKSSQAPKLLFHYYDKDFNNEADTPDNFQSRRPNTSFCFLDIRSPGLGDTAMYLCATSSRQGRGNYGYTFGSGTRLTVV.

The chain couples TRBV20-1 to TRBJ2-7, with 8 bases matching TRBD1. CDR1 DFQATT and CDR2 SNEGSKA come from the germline V gene (reference sequence). The CDR3 runs 15 residues. Trimming at V came to 4 bases and at J to 1 base, leaving 9 bases not matched to a gene. The CDR3: CSATSGTGPSYEQYF. The CDR3 bases are TGCAGTGCTACCTCCGGGACAGGTCCATCCTACGAGCAGTACTTC.

This clonotype showed up just a few times. The rearrangement joins TRBV10-2 to TRBJ2-7; a possible D gene is TRBD2 (6 bases). The CDR3 spans 15 residues. Germline V gene data show CDR1 as WSHSY and CDR2 as SAAADI. The germline V and J ends were trimmed by 10 bases and 2 bases, with 21 bases remaining between them. The CDR3 DNA reads as TGCGCCATAAGGCGGGGTTTGACGTTCCCCTACGAGCAGTACTTC. It yields the protein CAIRRGLTFPYEQYF.

The V call is TRBV7-9, the J call TRBJ2-3; no clear D gene. V was cut by 4 bases and J by 1 base, with 12 bases left in between. The CDR3 has 15 amino acids. The germline CDR1 and CDR2 sequences are SEHNR and FQNEAQ (reference sequence). CDR3 DNA: TGTGCCAGCAGCTCGGGTCTGGATCGCACAGATACGCAGTATTTT. It encodes CASSSGLDRTDTQYF.

Many counts were recorded for this clonotype. Sequence at one end of the junction differs from germline and may be a read error. This chain connects TRBV29-1 to TRBJ1-2; TRBD1 agrees at 8 bases. Per the germline V gene, CDR1 is SQVTM and CDR2 is ANQGSEA. This CDR3 spans 12 amino acids. DNA of the CDR3: TGCAGCGTTGACTTGTTGGGACAGGCCTTCGTCTTC. Translation: CSVDLLGQAFVF.

DNA of the CDR3: TGTGCCAGCAGCGGGGGACACAGCAATCAGCCCCAGCATTTT. This codes for CASSGGHSNQPQHF. The V gene is TRBV9, the J gene TRBJ1-5; a possible D gene is TRBD1 (6 bases). V was trimmed by 3 bases and J by 1 base, leaving 8 bases between them. The germline V gene has CDR1 SGDLS and CDR2 YYNGEE. CDR3 length: 14 amino acids.

J is TRBJ1-6 and V is TRBV28, with a tentative D call TRBD1 (6 bases). Germline assignment: CDR1 MDHEN and CDR2 SYDVKM. The CDR3 runs 14 residues. V was clipped by 7 bases and J by 10 bases, with 17 bases between them. The CDR3 spells CASTNRQVGSPLHF. CDR3 DNA sequence: TGTGCCAGCACCAACCGACAGGTCGGATCACCCCTCCACTTT.

The chain couples TRBV10-3 to TRBJ2-3; 7 positions agree with TRBD2. The germline gives CDR1 ENHRY, CDR2 SYGVKD. The CDR3 is made up of 15 amino acids. V was clipped by 4 bases and J by 2 bases; unmatched bases: 6. CDR3 DNA: TGTGCCATCAGTGGAGGAGCGGGGAACACAGATACGCAGTATTTT. Encoded protein: CAISGGAGNTDTQYF.

The chain's CDR3 is CASSHDREAGELFF. The CDR3 DNA reads TGTGCCAGCAGTCATGACAGGGAGGCCGGGGAGCTGTTTTTT. This chain uses TRBV2 with TRBJ2-2, with a weak D call TRBD1 (7 bases). This CDR3 is 14 amino acids long. Germline CDR1 SNHLY, CDR2 FYNNEI. The V and J ends lost 5 bases and 6 bases respectively, with 13 bases between them.

This clonotype was detected many times. The chain is built from TRBV21-1 and TRBJ1-2; TRBD1 is the table's D call and was not checked against the DNA. TRBV21-1 is classified as a pseudogene. The CDR3 contains 13 residues. This CDR3 is CASPPGGTGGYTF. CDR3 bases: TGTGCCAGCCCGCCCGGCGGGACGGGTGGCTACACCTTC.

This chain links TRBV6-5 with TRBJ1-3; 7 bases are a match to TRBD1. Germline trimming cut 5 bases from V and 0 bases from J; bases unmatched to any gene: 4. The V gene's germline CDR1 is MNHEY and CDR2 SVGAGI. This CDR3 is built from 15 residues. This CDR3 is CASSLQGFSGNTIYF. The CDR3 nucleotides read TGTGCCAGCAGTCTACAGGGGTTCTCTGGAAACACCATATATTTT.

This clonotype was counted at least ten times. The chain links TRBV12-3 or TRBV12-4 to TRBJ1-2, with TRBD1 matching over 7 bases. The CDR3 has 13 residues. Unmatched junction bases numbered 3, after V lost 5 bases and J lost 3 bases. The CDR3 here is CASSADRDYGYTF. The CDR3 coding sequence is TGTGCCAGCAGTGCAGACAGGGACTATGGCTACACCTTC.

The chain links TRBV18 to TRBJ1-1, with 7 positions matching TRBD1. The CDR3 length is 16 residues. The germline V gene has CDR1 KGHSH and CDR2 LQKENI. Trimming at V came to 8 bases and at J to 3 bases, leaving 15 bases not matched to a gene. In DNA form, the CDR3 reads TGTGCCAGCCACACACAAGACGGGACAGATTACACTGAAGCTTTCTTT. It codes for CASHTQDGTDYTEAFF. The full variable domain, rest sourced from reference TRBV18 and TRBJ1-1, is NAGVMQNPRHLVRRRGQEARLRCSPMKGHSHVYWYRQLPEEGLKFMVYLQKENIIDESGMPKERFSAEFPKEGPSILRIQQVVRGDSAAYFCASHTQDGTDYTEAFFGQGTRLTVV.

The chain is built from TRBV11-2 and TRBJ2-3; TRBD2 aligns across 7 bases. Unmatched junction bases numbered 11, after V lost 1 base and J lost 7 bases. Germline V CDR1 and CDR2: SGHAT, FQNNGV. This CDR3 spans 16 amino acids. The CDR3 nucleotides read TGTGCCAGCAGCTTAGTATGGGGCGGGGGAAGGAATACGCAGTATTTT. Protein sequence: CASSLVWGGGRNTQYF.

The chain has TRBV4-1 and TRBJ2-6; 7 bases map to TRBD2. V was clipped by 4 bases and J by 7 bases; unmatched bases: 16. CDR1 and CDR2 (germline): MGHRA, YSYEKL. CDR3 length: 18 residues. The DNA for the CDR3 is TGCGCCAGCAGCCCCGGGGGGAAGGGTTACGGTGGTGCCAACGTCCTGACTTTC. It is translated as CASSPGGKGYGGANVLTF.

The genes are TRBV30 and TRBJ2-3; D perhaps matches TRBD2 (6 bases). With 4 bases removed from V and 1 base from J, the gap between germline ends came to 9 bases. The germline V gene encodes CDR1 GTSNPN and CDR2 SVGIG (reference sequence). The CDR3 totals 13 residues. CDR3 loop: CAWITSRTDTQYF. Written as DNA, the CDR3 is TGTGCCTGGATAACTAGCCGCACAGATACGCAGTATTTT.

CDR3 coding DNA: TGTGCCAGCAGTTTGTACAGGGCCTCCTACGAGCAGTACTTC. It yields the protein CASSLYRASYEQYF. V usage is TRBV27 and J usage is TRBJ2-7; D perhaps matches TRBD1 (6 bases). V lost 3 bases to trimming and J lost 0 bases, with 9 bases between them. The length of the CDR3 is 14 residues. Germline values: CDR1 MNHEY, CDR2 SMNVEV (reference sequence).

This clonotype was found a few times. The genes are TRBV20-1 and TRBJ1-6; 8 nucleotides match TRBD1. Per the germline V gene, CDR1 is DFQATT and CDR2 is SNEGSKA (reference sequence). Trimming cost V 5 bases and J 10 bases; bases outside gene matches: 13. The CDR3 is 15 amino acids. This CDR3 is CSASRTGRESSPLHF. As DNA, the CDR3 is TGCAGTGCTTCCCGGACAGGGAGGGAATCGTCACCCCTCCACTTT.

This rearrangement joins TRBV20-1 to TRBJ2-3; the D is unclear. Germline-derived CDR1 and CDR2 are DFQATT and SNEGSKA (reference sequence). This CDR3 spans 14 amino acids. V shed 4 bases and J shed 4 bases, with 15 bases lying between them. CDR3 residues: CSAIGQATADTQYF. The CDR3 nucleotides read TGCAGTGCTATCGGGCAAGCTACCGCAGATACGCAGTATTTT.

The chain uses TRBV4-3 and TRBJ1-3, with no clear D. Germline V gene data show CDR1 as LGHNA and CDR2 as YSLEER. The CDR3 has 16 amino acids. The ends were cut back, 0 bases at V and 5 bases at J, with 14 bases in the middle. The CDR3 reads CASSQDLAADRNTIYF. The CDR3, as DNA: TGCGCCAGCAGCCAAGATCTTGCAGCAGACCGAAACACCATATATTTT.

This CDR3 reads CASSQDQGLLGYTF. The DNA of the CDR3 is TGTGCCAGCAGCCAAGATCAGGGACTTCTCGGCTACACCTTC. The chain is built from TRBV3-1 and TRBJ1-2; a weak D match, TRBD1 (5 bases). The CDR3 runs to 14 residues. CDR1 LGHDT and CDR2 YNNKEL come from the germline V gene (reference sequence). With 0 bases removed from V and 8 bases from J, the gap between germline ends came to 13 bases.

Here the CDR3 reads CATSEGTGDQPQHF. In nucleotides, the CDR3 is TGTGCCACCAGTGAAGGGACAGGGGATCAGCCCCAGCATTTT. This chain connects TRBV24-1 to TRBJ1-5, with 10 bases fitting TRBD1. There are 14 residues in the CDR3. Germline CDR1 is KGHDR and CDR2 is SFDVKD. The trim removed 4 bases at V and 5 bases at J, leaving 1 base unmatched.

This clonotype was picked up a small number of times. The chain links TRBV5-4 to TRBJ2-1, with 10 bases identical to TRBD1. The J segment lost 9 bases and the V segment lost 4 bases, leaving 7 bases of the junction unmatched. Germline CDR1 and CDR2: SGHNT and YYREEE (reference sequence). This CDR3 contains 14 residues. The CDR3 is CASSKDRGAREQFF. The CDR3 coding sequence is TGTGCCAGCAGCAAGGACAGGGGGGCTCGTGAGCAGTTCTTC.